This T cell receptor beta chain was recorded in a study of shared clonotypes between healthy human individuals. Background on the study: In total, the donors were two women and a few men aged 18 to 49.

Of note for this clone: What it binds is not known.

Into CD45RA+ naive and CD45RA-negative memory subsets, the CD4+ cells were split. V dropped 7 bases and J dropped 6; count of bases not matched to a gene: 11. Germline loops: CDR1 SQVTM, CDR2 ANQGSEA. The CDR3 contains 14 residues. Notes on the study in general: The rarefaction results pointed to incomplete sorted-subset sequencing despite large depth. Non-shared clonotypes showed lower generation probabilities than clonotypes common to all four donors.

Assay: immunoSEQ multiplex PCR; the TCRdb copy retains only in-frame clones and omits some. Found here are fewer than 1.8 million clones, approximately 98.5% of them singletons; the top ten hold approximately 0.4%. Material: naive CD4+ T cells sorted from blood. Indicated subset: CD45RA+ positively selected. This clonotype was sampled from a young man in good health. The chain links TRBV29-1 to TRBJ2-7; 11 bases agree with TRBD2. The CDR3 protein is CSAGGLAGGGEQYF. The CDR3 DNA follows: TGCAGCGCCGGGGGGCTAGCGGGAGGCGGCGAGCAGTACTTC.